These T cell receptor beta chains were read from a single sample in a study of shared clonotypes between healthy human individuals. Only in-frame clones appear in the TCRdb table, and some are missing; sequencing was by immunoSEQ multiplex PCR. Altogether about 2.1 million clones are present, roughly 91% being singletons, with the ten largest covering roughly 1.7%. Sequenced material: naive CD8+ T cells from PBMCs. The origin of the receptors is a man younger than 35 in good health. Some clones in this sample may be carry-over from other donors' samples. CDR3s include the opening cysteine and the closing phenylalanine or tryptophan. D genes are given only for firm matches.

TRBJ1-2 | TRBV5-5 | NA | TGTGCCAGCAGCCCAGACTATAGGGGCTACACCTTC | CASSPDYRGYTF
TRBJ2-7 | TRBV28 | TRBD2 | TGTGCCAGCAGTTTCTCTATTAATCCGGGAGGGCCGAACCCCCACGAGCAGTACTTC | CASSFSINPGGPNPHEQYF
TRBJ2-7 | TRBV6-5 | TRBD2 | TGTGCCAGCAGTTACGACTTGACTAGCGGGTCCTACGAGCAGTACTTC | CASSYDLTSGSYEQYF
TRBJ1-1 | TRBV19 | NA | TGTGCCAGTAGTACCACAGGGAACACTGAAGCTTTCTTT | CASSTTGNTEAFF
TRBJ2-7 | TRBV4-1 | NA | TGCGCCAGCCGGATTGTGGAGGGCCCCTACGAGCAGTACTTC | CASRIVEGPYEQYF
TRBJ1-1 | TRBV5-1 | NA | TGCGCCAGCAGCTTGGTTCGGGGAGACACTGAAGCTTTCTTT | CASSLVRGDTEAFF
TRBJ2-7 | TRBV19 | TRBD2 | TGTGCCAGTAGTATAGAATACCGCAACCTCTCACCGGGACTAGCGGGATTGTCCCTCTACGAGCAGTACTTC | CASSIEYRNLSPGLAGLSLYEQYF
TRBJ2-5 | TRBV6-7 | NA | TGTGCCAGCAGTTATTCTTGCGAAGAGACCCAGTACTTC | CASSYSCEETQYF
TRBJ2-7 | TRBV9 | TRBD1 | TGTGCCAGCAGCGTTTCTCCCGGGACAGGGGTCGTCAACGAGCAGTACTTC | CASSVSPGTGVVNEQYF
TRBJ2-7 | TRBV7-9 | NA | TGTGCCAGCAGCCCCCGGGGTGTCAACGAGCAGTACTTC | CASSPRGVNEQYF
TRBJ2-7 | TRBV4-3 | TRBD2 | TGCGCCAGCAGCCAAAATGCCGGGAGGGCCCTCTACGAGCAGTACTTC | CASSQNAGRALYEQYF
TRBJ2-2 | TRBV2 | TRBD2 | TGTGCCAGCAGTGAGACTAGCGGGAGGGCAGTCACCGGGGAGCTGTTTTTT | CASSETSGRAVTGELFF
TRBJ2-7 | TRBV28 | NA | TGTGCCAGCAGCCCAACCCCTCGGGACATTATAAGCTCCTACGAGCAGTACTTC | CASSPTPRDIISSYEQYF
TRBJ2-7 | TRBV28 | NA | TGTGCCAGCAGTTTAGTCAGACACGAGCAGTACTTC | CASSLVRHEQYF
TRBJ2-7 | TRBV27 | TRBD1 | TGTGCCAGCAGGTCCTATGGGACAGAGTACGAGCAGTACTTC | CASRSYGTEYEQYF
TRBJ2-7 | TRBV7-9 | NA | TGTGCCAGCAGCTTAGCAGGGGGACAAGTCTACGAGCAGTACTTC | CASSLAGGQVYEQYF
TRBJ2-1 | TRBV9 | NA | TGTGCCAGCAGCGGGAGGGGGTCCTACAATGAGCAGTTCTTC | CASSGRGSYNEQFF
TRBJ2-2 | TRBV10-3 | TRBD2 | TGTGCCATCAGTGAGTCGCGGGAGGGCACCGGGGAGCTGTTTTTT | CAISESREGTGELFF
TRBJ2-7 | TRBV15 | TRBD1 | TGTGCCACCAGCAGAGATCCGGACAGGGAAGACTCCTACGAGCAGTACTTC | CATSRDPDREDSYEQYF
TRBJ1-5 | TRBV9 | TRBD1 | TGTGCCAGCAGCAATGGACAGGGAAGTGATCAGCCCCAGCATTTT | CASSNGQGSDQPQHF
TRBJ2-2 | TRBV27 | NA | TGTGCCAGCAGTTGGAGGGATTTCCCCGGGGAGCTGTTTTTT | CASSWRDFPGELFF
TRBJ1-3 | TRBV11-1 | NA | TGTGCCAGCAGCTTTTTTCCGGACAGCAGGACCTCTGGAAACACCATATATTTT | CASSFFPDSRTSGNTIYF
TRBJ1-5 | TRBV6-1 | TRBD1 | TGTGCCAGCAGTGAACGGGGACAGGCCAATCAGCCCCAGCATTTT | CASSERGQANQPQHF
TRBJ2-2 | TRBV5-1 | NA | TGCGCCAGCAGCCGAATTGACGGAAGCACCGGGGAGCTGTTTTTT | CASSRIDGSTGELFF
TRBJ1-1 | TRBV5-1 | NA | TGCGCCAGCACAACACCTATGAACACTGAAGCTTTCTTT | CASTTPMNTEAFF